What follows describes a single T cell receptor beta chain. Its matching antigen is unknown. The data originate from a study of cytomegalovirus exposure and HLA in healthy donors. Study-wide findings and caveats: In a later analysis, an Asian-associated ancestry cluster reportedly showed fewer N-insertions than the 666-donor mean. Analysis was carried out at a later point, and it linked a missense DCLRE1C variant to TCR beta V- and J-gene trimming. The sole available immune exposure information was CMV serostatus.

Researchers ran the PCR with 60 Vbeta and 13 Jbeta primers. Per the original data handling: Roughly 11 million shared chains were among the approximately 80 million unique TCR beta chains that a later analysis counted. Here immunoSEQ multiplex PCR was the method, and the copy in TCRdb shows in-frame clones only, minus some. V and J calls and clone size follow that table, whereas D and trimming were derived from the DNA. The sample yields approximately 38,000 clones, 82% seen once. The ends lost 5 bases at V and 0 bases at J; junction bases unmatched: 6. Germline assignment: CDR1 SGHAT and CDR2 FQNNGV. The CDR3 sequence is 15 residues long.

The sequenced sample consisted of PBMCs. This sequence originates from a woman younger than 30 in good health and CMV-seropositive. The rearrangement links TRBV11-2 to TRBJ1-2; 7 bases are shared with TRBD1. The chain's CDR3 is CASSPGGQTNYGYTF. The CDR3 DNA follows: TGTGCCAGCAGCCCCGGGGGACAGACTAACTATGGCTACACCTTC.